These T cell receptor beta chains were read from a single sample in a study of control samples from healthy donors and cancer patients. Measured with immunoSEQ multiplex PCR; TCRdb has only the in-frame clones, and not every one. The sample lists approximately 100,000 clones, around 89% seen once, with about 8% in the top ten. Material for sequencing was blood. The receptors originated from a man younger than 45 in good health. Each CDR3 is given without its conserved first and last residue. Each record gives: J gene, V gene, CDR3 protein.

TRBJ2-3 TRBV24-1 ATGGMVAGATDTQY
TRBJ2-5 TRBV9 ASKSGEEAETQY
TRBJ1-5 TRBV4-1 ASSQMAGRGNQPQH
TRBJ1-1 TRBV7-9 ASSNRQGVNTEAF
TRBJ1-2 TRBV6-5 ASSPDRVIGYT
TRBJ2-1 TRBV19 ASIPSGGVYNEQF
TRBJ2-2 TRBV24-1 ATSEMGGSFTGELF
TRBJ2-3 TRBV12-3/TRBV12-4 ASSLDDTQY
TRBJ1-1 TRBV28 ASSETGPAEAF
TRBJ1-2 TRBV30 AWSVPGQGANYGYT
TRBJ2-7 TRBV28 ASSYRTSYEQY
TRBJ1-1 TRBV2 ASSADNEFTEAF
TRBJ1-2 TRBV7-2 ASSPPDGYGYT
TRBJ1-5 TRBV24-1 ATSDQNRDQPQH
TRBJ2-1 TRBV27 ASSGQGLGEQF
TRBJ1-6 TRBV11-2 ASSLQQQAPLH
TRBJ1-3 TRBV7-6 ASSRTILTGGSGNTIY
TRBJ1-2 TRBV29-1 SVEDLPGWIGYT
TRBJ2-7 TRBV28 ASTLSGRGTYEQY
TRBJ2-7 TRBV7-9 ASSWEWGEQY
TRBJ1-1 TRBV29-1 SLTPPANTEAF
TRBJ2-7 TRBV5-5 ASSFKTSYEQY
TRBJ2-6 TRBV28 ATKTGATGANVLT
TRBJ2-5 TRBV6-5 ASSYGYQETQY
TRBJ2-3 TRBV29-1 SVSESTDTQY
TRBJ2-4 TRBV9 ASSVLWTPRLGAKNIQY
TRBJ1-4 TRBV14 ASSQGQGRKLF
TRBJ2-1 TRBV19 ASSRTSGSNEQF
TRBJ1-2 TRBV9 ASSVGQMYGYT
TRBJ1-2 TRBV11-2 ASSLASPNYGYT
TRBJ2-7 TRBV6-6 ASSYSGLEQY
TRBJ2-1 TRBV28 ASSSLGLARSSYNEQF
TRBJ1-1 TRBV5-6 ASSFEDRLNTEAF
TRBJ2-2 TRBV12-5 ASAATPTSGLTNTGELF
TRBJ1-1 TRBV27 ASSLVQKTEAF
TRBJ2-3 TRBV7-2 ASSFAVGRLAGPDTQY
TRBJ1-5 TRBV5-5 ASSLLGGGNQPQH
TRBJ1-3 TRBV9 ASAVSSAGNTIY
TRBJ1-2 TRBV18 ASSPYPESGAYGYT
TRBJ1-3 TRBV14 ASSRYYSGNTIY
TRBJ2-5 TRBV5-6 ASSLSGGVQETQY
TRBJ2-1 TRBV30 ALTPGRPNSNEQF
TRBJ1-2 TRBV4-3 ASSWDRGRNGYT
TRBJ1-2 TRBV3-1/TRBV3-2 ASSQGLTGGYT